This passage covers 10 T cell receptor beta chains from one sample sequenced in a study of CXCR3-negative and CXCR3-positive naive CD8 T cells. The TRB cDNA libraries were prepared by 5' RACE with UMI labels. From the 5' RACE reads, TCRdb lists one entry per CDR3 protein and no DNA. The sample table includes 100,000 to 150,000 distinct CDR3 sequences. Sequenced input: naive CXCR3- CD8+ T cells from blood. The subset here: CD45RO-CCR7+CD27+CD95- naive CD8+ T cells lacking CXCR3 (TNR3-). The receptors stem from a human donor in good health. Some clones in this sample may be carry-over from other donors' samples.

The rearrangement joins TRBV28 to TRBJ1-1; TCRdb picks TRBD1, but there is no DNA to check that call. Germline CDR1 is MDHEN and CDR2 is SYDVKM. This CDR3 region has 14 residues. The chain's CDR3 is CASSYRGGNTEAFF.

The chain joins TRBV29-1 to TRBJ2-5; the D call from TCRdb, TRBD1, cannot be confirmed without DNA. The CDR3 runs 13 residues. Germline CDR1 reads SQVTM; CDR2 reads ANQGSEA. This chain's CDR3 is CSYPIPLKGTQYF.

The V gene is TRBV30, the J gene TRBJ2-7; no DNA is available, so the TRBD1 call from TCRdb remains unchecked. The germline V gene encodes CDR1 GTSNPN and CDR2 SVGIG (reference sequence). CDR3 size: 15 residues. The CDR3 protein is CAWAPDGGGSYEQYF. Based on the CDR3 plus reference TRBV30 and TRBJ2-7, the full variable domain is SQTIHQWPATLVQPVGSPLSLECTVEGTSNPNLYWYRQAAGRGLQLLFYSVGIGQISSEVPQNLSASRPQDRQFILSSKKLLLSDSGFYLCAWAPDGGGSYEQYFGPGTRLTVT.

The CDR3: CASSTYREGHQPQHF. This chain links TRBV28 with TRBJ1-5. The V gene's germline CDR1 is MDHEN and CDR2 SYDVKM. CDR3 length: 15 amino acids.

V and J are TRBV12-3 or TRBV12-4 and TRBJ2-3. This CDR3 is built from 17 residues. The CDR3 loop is CASSLLLFVDGTDTQYF.

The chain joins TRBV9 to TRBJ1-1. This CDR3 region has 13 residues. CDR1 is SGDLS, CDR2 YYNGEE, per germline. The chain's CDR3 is CASSVGVQAIAFF.

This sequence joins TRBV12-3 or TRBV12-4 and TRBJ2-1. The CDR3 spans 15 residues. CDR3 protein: CASSLASFPNNEQFF.

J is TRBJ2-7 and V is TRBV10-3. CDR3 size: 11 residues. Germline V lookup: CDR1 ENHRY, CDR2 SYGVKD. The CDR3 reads CAISASAEQYF.

The CDR3 loop reads CASSVRGGTEKLFF. V and J are TRBV28 and TRBJ1-4; TCRdb reports TRBD1, a call that lacks DNA to check it against. CDR1 is MDHEN and CDR2 is SYDVKM in the germline V gene. CDR3 length equals 14 residues.

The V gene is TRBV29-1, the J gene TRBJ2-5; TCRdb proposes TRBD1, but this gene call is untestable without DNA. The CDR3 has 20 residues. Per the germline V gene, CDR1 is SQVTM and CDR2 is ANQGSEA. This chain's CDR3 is CSVEDLFRQGGSQGQETQYF.